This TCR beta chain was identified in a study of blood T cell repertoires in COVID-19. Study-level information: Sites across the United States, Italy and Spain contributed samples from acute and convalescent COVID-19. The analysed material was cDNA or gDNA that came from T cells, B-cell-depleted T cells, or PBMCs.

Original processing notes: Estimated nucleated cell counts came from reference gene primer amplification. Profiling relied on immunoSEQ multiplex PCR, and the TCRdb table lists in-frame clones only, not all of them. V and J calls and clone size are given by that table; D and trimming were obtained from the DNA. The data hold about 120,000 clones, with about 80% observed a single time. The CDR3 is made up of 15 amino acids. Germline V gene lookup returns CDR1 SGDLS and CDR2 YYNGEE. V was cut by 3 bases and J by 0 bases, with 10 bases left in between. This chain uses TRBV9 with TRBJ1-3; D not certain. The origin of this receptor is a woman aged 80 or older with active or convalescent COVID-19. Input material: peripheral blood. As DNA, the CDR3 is TGTGCCAGCAGCGCTACAGCCTCCTCTGGAAACACCATATATTTT. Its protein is CASSATASSGNTIYF.